A selection of T cell receptor beta chains follows, all from one sample in a study of OX40 agonist ivuxolimab in advanced cancers. Measured with immunoSEQ multiplex PCR; TCRdb has only the in-frame clones, and not every one. The sample yields roughly 61,000 clones, roughly 90% seen once. The sample here was CD4+ or CD8+ T cells sorted from blood, taken in a trial of the OX40 agonist ivuxolimab. These receptors were collected from an adult with an advanced solid tumor such as melanoma, head and neck, liver or kidney cancer. Each CDR3 is given with its conserved first and last residue. A D gene is named only where the DNA matches it firmly. Clone size is shown for a subset of rows, as once, few, many or a class of expanded clone.

abundance: NA; len: 14; d_gene: NA; j_gene: TRBJ2-4; v_gene: TRBV15; CDR3nt: TGTGCCACCAGCAGAGAGGCAGGGGATAACATTCAGTACTTC; CDR3aa: CATSREAGDNIQYF
abundance: once; len: 13; d_gene: NA; j_gene: TRBJ2-7; v_gene: TRBV29-1; CDR3nt: TGCAGCGTTGAAACCGGGGGTGGGTACGAGCAGTACTTC; CDR3aa: CSVETGGGYEQYF
abundance: NA; len: 13; d_gene: TRBD2; j_gene: TRBJ2-7; v_gene: TRBV5-6; CDR3nt: TGTGCCAGCAGCGATGAACTAGCGTACGAGCAGTACTTC; CDR3aa: CASSDELAYEQYF
abundance: NA; len: 16; d_gene: TRBD1; j_gene: TRBJ1-2; v_gene: TRBV6-5; CDR3nt: TGTGCCAGCAGTTACTCGAGGACAGGGAAGAACTATGGCTACACCTTC; CDR3aa: CASSYSRTGKNYGYTF
abundance: NA; len: 15; d_gene: NA; j_gene: TRBJ1-6; v_gene: TRBV6-6; CDR3nt: TGTGCCAGCAGTTACGGTGGGAATACGGATTCACCCCTCCACTTT; CDR3aa: CASSYGGNTDSPLHF
abundance: NA; len: 13; d_gene: NA; j_gene: TRBJ1-3; v_gene: TRBV29-1; CDR3nt: TGCAGCGTTGCCGACAGCTCTGGAAACACCATATATTTT; CDR3aa: CSVADSSGNTIYF
abundance: NA; len: 15; d_gene: TRBD2; j_gene: TRBJ2-7; v_gene: TRBV5-1; CDR3nt: TGCGCCAGCAGCTTATTTAGCGGGGGCGGTTACGAGCAGTACTTC; CDR3aa: CASSLFSGGGYEQYF
abundance: NA; len: 15; d_gene: TRBD2; j_gene: TRBJ2-1; v_gene: TRBV13; CDR3nt: TGTGCCAGCAGCACCAGCGGGGGTACAAACAATGAGCAGTTCTTC; CDR3aa: CASSTSGGTNNEQFF
abundance: NA; len: 15; d_gene: TRBD2; j_gene: TRBJ2-7; v_gene: TRBV5-6; CDR3nt: TGTGCCAGCAGCCTAGCGGGGGGGCCTGTGTACGAGCAGTACTTC; CDR3aa: CASSLAGGPVYEQYF
abundance: NA; len: 18; d_gene: TRBD2; j_gene: TRBJ2-1; v_gene: TRBV29-1; CDR3nt: TGCAGCGTTGAAGACTTGACTAGCGGGGCGAATCCGGGAAATGAGCAGTTCTTC; CDR3aa: CSVEDLTSGANPGNEQFF
abundance: few; len: 13; d_gene: NA; j_gene: TRBJ1-1; v_gene: TRBV18; CDR3nt: TGTGCCAGCTCACCTTCCTCTGGGGCTGAAGCTTTCTTT; CDR3aa: CASSPSSGAEAFF
abundance: NA; len: 13; d_gene: NA; j_gene: TRBJ1-1; v_gene: TRBV7-3; CDR3nt: TGTGCCAGCAGCTTACTGCCAGACACTGAAGCTTTCTTT; CDR3aa: CASSLLPDTEAFF
abundance: NA; len: 16; d_gene: TRBD1; j_gene: TRBJ2-5; v_gene: TRBV2; CDR3nt: TGTGCCAGCTGGGGACAGGATTTGACGGCCTCGGAGACCCAGTACTTC; CDR3aa: CASWGQDLTASETQYF
abundance: NA; len: 14; d_gene: TRBD2; j_gene: TRBJ2-1; v_gene: TRBV27; CDR3nt: TGTGCCAGCAATATACTAGCGGGGGGCAATGAGCAGTTCTTC; CDR3aa: CASNILAGGNEQFF
abundance: NA; len: 16; d_gene: NA; j_gene: TRBJ1-3; v_gene: TRBV5-1; CDR3nt: TGCGCCAGCAGCCCCGCTCCAGGTTCCTCTGGAAACACCATATATTTT; CDR3aa: CASSPAPGSSGNTIYF
abundance: once; len: 15; d_gene: NA; j_gene: TRBJ2-7; v_gene: TRBV19; CDR3nt: TGTGCCAGTAGTATAGCCCCGGCCCCCGGTTACGAGCAGTACTTC; CDR3aa: CASSIAPAPGYEQYF
abundance: once; len: 18; d_gene: TRBD1; j_gene: TRBJ1-2; v_gene: TRBV2; CDR3nt: TGTGCCAGCAGTGTACCCGGGACAGGGTTGAAGAACCTCTATGGCTACACCTTC; CDR3aa: CASSVPGTGLKNLYGYTF
abundance: NA; len: 14; d_gene: NA; j_gene: TRBJ2-5; v_gene: TRBV27; CDR3nt: TGTGCCAGCAGTTTTCTTCGGTCCGAGGAGACCCAGTACTTC; CDR3aa: CASSFLRSEETQYF
abundance: NA; len: 15; d_gene: NA; j_gene: TRBJ1-3; v_gene: TRBV6-5; CDR3nt: TGTGCCAGCAGTTACTTAGGGAATCGGGAGGACACCATATATTTT; CDR3aa: CASSYLGNREDTIYF
abundance: NA; len: 18; d_gene: TRBD2; j_gene: TRBJ2-1; v_gene: TRBV27; CDR3nt: TGTGCCAGCAGTCCCCTCCCGACTAGCGGGGGGGTTATCGATGAGCAGTTCTTC; CDR3aa: CASSPLPTSGGVIDEQFF
abundance: NA; len: 14; d_gene: TRBD1; j_gene: TRBJ2-7; v_gene: TRBV5-4; CDR3nt: TGTGCCAGCAGCTTTGGGACAGGGGGCGTCGAGCAGTACTTC; CDR3aa: CASSFGTGGVEQYF
abundance: once; len: 13; d_gene: TRBD1; j_gene: TRBJ1-2; v_gene: TRBV10-3; CDR3nt: TGTGCCATCAGGACCAGGGGGACCTATGGCTACACCTTC; CDR3aa: CAIRTRGTYGYTF
abundance: medium-sized; len: 14; d_gene: NA; j_gene: TRBJ1-5; v_gene: TRBV6-6; CDR3nt: TGTGCCAGCAGTTACTCGGACAGCTATCAGCCCCAGCATTTT; CDR3aa: CASSYSDSYQPQHF
abundance: NA; len: 11; d_gene: NA; j_gene: TRBJ2-3; v_gene: TRBV19; CDR3nt: TGTGCCAGTAGCTACACAGATACGCAGTATTTT; CDR3aa: CASSYTDTQYF
abundance: NA; len: 15; d_gene: NA; j_gene: TRBJ2-1; v_gene: TRBV19; CDR3nt: TGTGCCAGCTCCCCCGGGGGTAGCTCCTACAATGAGCAGTTCTTC; CDR3aa: CASSPGGSSYNEQFF
abundance: NA; len: 16; d_gene: TRBD1; j_gene: TRBJ1-1; v_gene: TRBV4-1; CDR3nt: TGCGCCAGCAGCCTAAGGACAGGGTTATCCCACACTGAAGCTTTCTTT; CDR3aa: CASSLRTGLSHTEAFF
abundance: NA; len: 15; d_gene: TRBD1; j_gene: TRBJ2-7; v_gene: TRBV15; CDR3nt: TGTGCCACCAGCCCGGGGACAGGGCTTCTCTACGAGCAGTACTTC; CDR3aa: CATSPGTGLLYEQYF
abundance: NA; len: 17; d_gene: NA; j_gene: TRBJ2-2; v_gene: TRBV7-9; CDR3nt: TGTGCCAGCAGCCCACCAGGCGGCAGAGTAATTACCGGGGAGCTGTTTTTT; CDR3aa: CASSPPGGRVITGELFF
abundance: few; len: 14; d_gene: TRBD1; j_gene: TRBJ1-6; v_gene: TRBV10-3; CDR3nt: TGTGCCATCAGTGAGAAGGACAGGGGATCACCCCTCCACTTT; CDR3aa: CAISEKDRGSPLHF
abundance: NA; len: 15; d_gene: TRBD2; j_gene: TRBJ2-1; v_gene: TRBV7-6; CDR3nt: TGTGCCAGCAGCTTAGTAGGCGGGGGATACAATGAGCAGTTCTTC; CDR3aa: CASSLVGGGYNEQFF
abundance: NA; len: 14; d_gene: NA; j_gene: TRBJ1-5; v_gene: TRBV5-5; CDR3nt: TGTGCCAGCAGCTTGGGACAGAATAATCAGCCCCAGCATTTT; CDR3aa: CASSLGQNNQPQHF